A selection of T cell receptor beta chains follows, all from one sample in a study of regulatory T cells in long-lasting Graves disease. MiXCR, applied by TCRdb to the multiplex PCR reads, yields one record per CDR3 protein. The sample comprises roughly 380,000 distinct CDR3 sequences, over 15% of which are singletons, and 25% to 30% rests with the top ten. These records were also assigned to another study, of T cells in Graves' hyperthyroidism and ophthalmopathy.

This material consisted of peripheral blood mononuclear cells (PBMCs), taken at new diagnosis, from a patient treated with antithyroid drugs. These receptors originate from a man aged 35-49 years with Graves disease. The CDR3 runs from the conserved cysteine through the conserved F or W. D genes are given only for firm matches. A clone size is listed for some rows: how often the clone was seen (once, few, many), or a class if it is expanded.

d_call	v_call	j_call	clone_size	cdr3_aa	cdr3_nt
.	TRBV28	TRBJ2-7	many	CASKEGRDEQYF	TGTGCCAGCAAAGAGGGCAGGGACGAGCAGTACTTC
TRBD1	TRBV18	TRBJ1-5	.	CASSPGRQGVNQPQHF	TGTGCCAGCTCACCAGGGCGGCAGGGGGTCAATCAGCCCCAGCATTTT
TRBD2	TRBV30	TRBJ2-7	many	CAWSAGGALYYEQYF	TGTGCCTGGAGTGCCGGGGGGGCCCTTTACTACGAGCAGTACTTC
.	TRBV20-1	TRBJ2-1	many	CSARDRISSYYNEQFF	TGCAGTGCTAGAGATCGGATTTCATCTTACTACAATGAGCAGTTCTTC
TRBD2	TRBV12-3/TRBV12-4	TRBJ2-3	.	CASSLASGGATDTQYF	TGTGCCAGCAGTTTAGCTAGCGGGGGGGCCACAGATACGCAGTATTTT
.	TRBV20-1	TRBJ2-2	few	CSARNRQGPRTGELFF	TGCAGTGCTAGAAATCGGCAAGGGCCTCGCACCGGGGAGCTGTTTTTT
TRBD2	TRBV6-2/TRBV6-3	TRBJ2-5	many	CASSYSASGGGARETQYF	TGTGCCAGCAGTTACTCCGCATCGGGCGGGGGGGCCCGCGAGACCCAGTACTTC
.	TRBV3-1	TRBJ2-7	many	CASRNTKTGEVQYF	TGTGCCAGCAGAAACACAAAAACAGGGGAGGTGCAGTACTTC
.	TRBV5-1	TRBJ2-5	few	CASSSGTTTQETQYF	TGCGCCAGCAGCTCGGGGACAACCACCCAAGAGACCCAGTACTTC
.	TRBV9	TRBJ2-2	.	CASSVVSMNTGELFF	TGTGCCAGCAGCGTAGTGTCGATGAACACCGGGGAGCTGTTTTTT
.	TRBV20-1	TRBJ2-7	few	CSASQGGASYEQYF	TGCAGTGCTTCCCAAGGGGGGGCCTCCTACGAGCAGTACTTC
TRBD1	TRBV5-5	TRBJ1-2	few	CASSLVQGINYGYTF	TGTGCCAGCAGCTTGGTACAGGGGATAAACTATGGCTACACCTTC
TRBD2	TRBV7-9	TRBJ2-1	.	CASSSPERGRSYNEQFF	TGTGCCAGCAGCTCCCCCGAGCGGGGGAGGTCCTACAATGAGCAGTTCTTC
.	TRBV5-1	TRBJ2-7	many	CASSLGPGPGYEQYF	TGCGCCAGCAGCTTGGGTCCGGGGCCGGGGTACGAGCAGTACTTC
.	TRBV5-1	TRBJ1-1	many	CASSSLATKNTEAFF	TGCGCCAGCAGCTCCCTGGCGACTAAGAACACTGAAGCTTTCTTT
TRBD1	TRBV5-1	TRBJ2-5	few	CASSIGQGRQETQYF	TGCGCCAGCAGCATAGGACAGGGGAGGCAAGAGACCCAGTACTTC
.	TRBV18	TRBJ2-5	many	CASSPALQETQYF	TGTGCCAGCAGCCCCGCGCTCCAGGAGACCCAGTACTTC
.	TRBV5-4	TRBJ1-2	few	CASSLSQWNYGYTF	TGTGCCAGCAGCTTGAGCCAGTGGAACTATGGCTACACCTTC
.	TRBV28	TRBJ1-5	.	CASTDGGRNQPQHF	TGTGCCAGCACCGACGGGGGGAGGAATCAGCCCCAGCATTTT
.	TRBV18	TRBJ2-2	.	CASSPAGITGELFF	TGTGCCAGCTCACCAGCGGGGATCACCGGGGAGCTGTTTTTT
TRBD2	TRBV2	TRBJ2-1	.	CASSGTSGVNEQFF	TGTGCCAGCAGTGGGACTAGCGGGGTCAATGAGCAGTTCTTC
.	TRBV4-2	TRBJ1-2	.	CASSQVQATNYGYTF	TGTGCCAGCAGCCAAGTGCAGGCTACTAACTATGGCTACACCTTC
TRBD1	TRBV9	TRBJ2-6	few	CASSPRDSISGANVLTF	TGTGCCAGCAGCCCCCGGGACAGCATCTCTGGGGCCAACGTCCTGACTTTC
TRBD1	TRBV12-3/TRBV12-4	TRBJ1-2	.	CASSFTSGQGEGYTF	TGTGCCAGCAGTTTTACCTCGGGACAGGGGGAAGGCTACACCTTC
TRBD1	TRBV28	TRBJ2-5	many	CASRWTGWETQYF	TGTGCCAGCAGATGGACAGGGTGGGAGACCCAGTACTTC
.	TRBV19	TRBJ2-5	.	CASSIAGAETQYF	TGTGCCAGTAGTATAGCGGGGGCGGAGACCCAGTACTTC
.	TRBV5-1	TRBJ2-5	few	CASSLAVVVDFNMETQYF	TGCGCCAGCAGCTTGGCCGTGGTTGTGGACTTCAATATGGAGACCCAGTACTTC
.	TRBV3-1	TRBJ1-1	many	CASSKPGPTLMNTEAFF	TGTGCCAGCAGCAAACCGGGACCGACTCTTATGAACACTGAAGCTTTCTTT
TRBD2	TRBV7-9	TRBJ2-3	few	CASSLVLAGGTDTQYF	TGTGCCAGCAGCTTAGTGCTAGCGGGGGGGACAGATACGCAGTATTTT
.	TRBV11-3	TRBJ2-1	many	CASSSWANEQFF	TGTGCCAGCAGCTCCTGGGCGAATGAGCAGTTCTTC
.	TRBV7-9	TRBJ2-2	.	CASSLPGRSNTGELFF	TGTGCCAGCAGCCTACCGGGACGGTCGAACACCGGGGAGCTGTTTTTT
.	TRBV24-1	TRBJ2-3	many	CATSDSGRDPDTQYF	TGTGCCACCAGTGATTCGGGCAGGGACCCAGATACGCAGTATTTT
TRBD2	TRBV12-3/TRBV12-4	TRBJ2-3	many	CASSLAGQRDTQYF	TGTGCCAGCAGTCTAGCGGGGCAGAGAGATACGCAGTATTTT
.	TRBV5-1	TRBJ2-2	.	CASSSPTGHLTGELFF	TGCGCCAGCAGTTCCCCTACGGGACACCTAACCGGGGAGCTGTTTTTT
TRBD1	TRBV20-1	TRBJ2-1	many	CSARDLRQGGYNEQFF	TGCAGTGCTAGAGACCTGAGACAGGGGGGCTACAATGAGCAGTTCTTC
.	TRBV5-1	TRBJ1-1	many	CASSLMPLDTEAFF	TGCGCCAGCAGCTTGATGCCGCTGGACACTGAAGCTTTCTTT
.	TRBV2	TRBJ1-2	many	CASSGGAGIGGYTF	TGTGCCAGCAGTGGGGGAGCAGGGATCGGTGGCTACACCTTC
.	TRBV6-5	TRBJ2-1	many	CASSYLGHLPGDEQFF	TGTGCCAGCAGTTACCTTGGACACCTCCCAGGGGATGAGCAGTTCTTC
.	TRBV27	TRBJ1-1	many	CASSSTANTEAFF	TGTGCCAGCAGCTCGACAGCGAACACTGAAGCTTTCTTT
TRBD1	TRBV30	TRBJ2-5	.	CAWTAGTGGLGMETQYF	TGTGCCTGGACCGCCGGGACAGGGGGCCTGGGGATGGAGACCCAGTACTTC
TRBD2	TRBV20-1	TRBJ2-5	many	CSAPSPSGGLETQYF	TGCAGTGCTCCCTCCCCGAGCGGGGGGTTGGAGACCCAGTACTTC
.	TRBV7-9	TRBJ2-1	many	CASGKVNEQFF	TGTGCCAGCGGTAAGGTCAATGAGCAGTTCTTC
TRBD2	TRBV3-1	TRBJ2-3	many	CASSPSGITDTQYF	TGTGCCAGCAGCCCTAGCGGAATCACAGATACGCAGTATTTT
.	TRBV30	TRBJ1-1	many	CAWSTQGIFTEAFF	TGTGCCTGGAGTACACAGGGTATTTTCACTGAAGCTTTCTTT
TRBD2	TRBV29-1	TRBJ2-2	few	CSVGLAGANTGELFF	TGCAGCGTTGGGCTAGCGGGGGCGAACACCGGGGAGCTGTTTTTT
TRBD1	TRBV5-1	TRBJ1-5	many	CASSQGDSTGAQHF	TGCGCCAGCAGCCAGGGGGATTCAACCGGGGCCCAGCATTTT